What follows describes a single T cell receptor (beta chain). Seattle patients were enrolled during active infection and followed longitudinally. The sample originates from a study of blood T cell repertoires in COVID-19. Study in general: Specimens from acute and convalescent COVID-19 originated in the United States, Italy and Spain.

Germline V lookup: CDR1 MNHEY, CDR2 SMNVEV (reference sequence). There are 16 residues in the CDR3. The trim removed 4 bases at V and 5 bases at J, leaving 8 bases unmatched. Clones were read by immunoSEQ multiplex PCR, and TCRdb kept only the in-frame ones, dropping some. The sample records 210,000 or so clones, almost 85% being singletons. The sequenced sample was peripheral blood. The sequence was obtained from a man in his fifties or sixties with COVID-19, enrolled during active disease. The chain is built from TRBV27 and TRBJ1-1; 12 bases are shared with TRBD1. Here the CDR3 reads CASSWGTGGLGTEAFF. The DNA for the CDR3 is TGTGCCAGCAGTTGGGGGACAGGGGGCTTAGGGACTGAAGCTTTCTTT.